This T cell receptor (beta chain) was observed in a study of blood T cell repertoires in COVID-19. Study-wide background: The origin of the acute and convalescent COVID-19 samples was the United States, Italy and Spain. In each case, the material was cDNA or gDNA derived from T cells, B-cell-depleted T cells, or PBMCs.

Source study methods: Amplified reference gene primers provided the basis for estimating nucleated cell counts. Using immunoSEQ multiplex PCR, the repertoire was profiled, and TCRdb retains in-frame clones only, with some absent. V, J and clone size are those of that table, while D and trimming were read from the DNA. This sample has over 120,000 clones, with 89% found just once. The V and J ends lost 4 bases and 0 bases respectively, with 16 bases between them. Germline CDR1 and CDR2: SGDLS and YYNGEE. The CDR3 consists of 16 residues. The sample taken for sequencing was peripheral blood. V is TRBV9 and J is TRBJ1-2; a weak D match, TRBD1 (5 bases). The receptor comes from a human donor in a cohort sampled during active COVID-19. The DNA for the CDR3 is TGTGCCAGCAGCTCGGGGGGGGTTACCGCTAACTATGGCTACACCTTC. Translated: CASSSGGVTANYGYTF.